This TCR beta chain was identified during a study of CD8+CD57+ T cells in acquired aplastic anemia. Turning to the study itself: Sorting CD4+ and CD8+ cells gave DNA averaging around 3 ug.

At least ten counts were recorded for this clonotype. Germline V gives CDR1 SEHNR, CDR2 FQNEAQ (reference sequence). Deletions cut 1 base from V and 2 bases from J, with 17 bases between. CDR3 length equals 17 residues. Genomic DNA constituted the template upon which TCR beta VDJ and CDR3 profiling was performed. TCRdb ran MiXCR on the reads and lists one entry per CDR3 protein. The repertoire consists of under 200,000 distinct CDR3 sequences, with over 60% occurring once and the leading ten covering just over 45%. The sequencing sample was made of sorted CD4+, CD8+, or CD8+CD57+ T cells (not recorded which) from PBMCs. The chain uses TRBV7-9 and TRBJ1-2, with D possibly being TRBD1 (5 bases). The receptor was isolated from a human donor with severe aplastic anemia or a healthy control (not recorded which). DNA of the CDR3: TGTGCCAGCAGCTTAGGCGGGACCGCGGCCTACAACTATGGCTACACCTTC. It translates to CASSLGGTAAYNYGYTF.